This paragraph covers one T cell receptor beta chain sequence. These data come from a study of blood T cell repertoires in COVID-19. Only in-frame clones appear in the TCRdb table, and some are missing; sequencing was by immunoSEQ multiplex PCR. Of fewer than 40,000 clones listed, 70% to 90% are singletons. Material: peripheral blood. The sequence was collected from a man between 65 and 85 years old with active COVID-19.

CDR3 coding DNA: TGTGCCAGCAGCCGGACTAGCGGGGCCTACAATGAGCAGTTCTTC. As protein: CASSRTSGAYNEQFF. The chain recombines TRBV11-2 with TRBJ2-1, with 12 bases aligning to TRBD2. CDR3 length: 15 residues. V was clipped by 5 bases and J by 2 bases; unmatched bases: 1. Germline V lookup: CDR1 SGHAT, CDR2 FQNNGV. The full variable domain, completed using reference TRBV11-2 and TRBJ2-1, is EAGVAQSPRYKIIEKRQSVAFWCNPISGHATLYWYQQILGQGPKLLIQFQNNGVVDDSQLPKDRFSAERLKGVDSTLKIQPAKLEDSAVYLCASSRTSGAYNEQFFGPGTRLTVL.